The rows below give T cell receptor beta chains drawn from one sample of a study of blood T cell repertoires in COVID-19. Profiling relied on immunoSEQ multiplex PCR, and the TCRdb table lists in-frame clones only, not all of them. The sample has some 170,000 clones, approximately 88% seen once. Material for sequencing was peripheral blood. These receptor sequences come from a woman in her fifties or sixties who had recovered from COVID-19. Both conserved end residues are part of each CDR3. The order of the fields is V gene, clone size, J gene, CDR3 protein. The size of a clone is reported for some rows only, either as once, few or many, or as a class for expanded clones.

v_call: TRBV5-1
clone_size: once
j_call: TRBJ1-4
cdr3_aa: CASSQGTGLNEKLFF

v_call: TRBV6-5
clone_size: -
j_call: TRBJ1-1
cdr3_aa: CALIGVLGEAFF

v_call: TRBV11-2
clone_size: -
j_call: TRBJ2-1
cdr3_aa: CASSLHNEQFF

v_call: TRBV15
clone_size: -
j_call: TRBJ2-1
cdr3_aa: CATSRVDSNEQFF

v_call: TRBV3-1/TRBV3-2
clone_size: -
j_call: TRBJ1-3
cdr3_aa: CASSQAGRTDF

v_call: TRBV7-2
clone_size: once
j_call: TRBJ2-1
cdr3_aa: CASSSTDYNEQFF

v_call: TRBV18
clone_size: -
j_call: TRBJ1-1
cdr3_aa: CASSLSSGNTEAFF

v_call: TRBV3-1/TRBV3-2
clone_size: -
j_call: TRBJ1-4
cdr3_aa: CASSQDEEKLFF

v_call: TRBV28
clone_size: once
j_call: TRBJ1-2
cdr3_aa: CASRTGGDYGYTF

v_call: TRBV11-1
clone_size: -
j_call: TRBJ2-7
cdr3_aa: CASSTTTDRGYEQYF

v_call: TRBV7-2
clone_size: -
j_call: TRBJ2-3
cdr3_aa: CASSRSSGGADTQYF

v_call: TRBV24-1
clone_size: -
j_call: TRBJ1-2
cdr3_aa: CATSDPGQGANYGYTF

v_call: TRBV4-1
clone_size: -
j_call: TRBJ1-6
cdr3_aa: CASSQGDRKSSYNSPLHF

v_call: TRBV6-5
clone_size: few
j_call: TRBJ1-6
cdr3_aa: CATLDRTPSPLHF

v_call: TRBV6-1
clone_size: -
j_call: TRBJ1-4
cdr3_aa: CASSEAGIQGIEKLFF

v_call: TRBV21-1
clone_size: -
j_call: TRBJ1-3
cdr3_aa: CASSKEYRGYGNTIYF

v_call: TRBV11-2
clone_size: once
j_call: TRBJ1-2
cdr3_aa: CASSSNRDRGDYGYTF

v_call: TRBV29-1
clone_size: -
j_call: TRBJ2-1
cdr3_aa: CSVERTGRGDEQFF

v_call: TRBV7-2
clone_size: -
j_call: TRBJ2-3
cdr3_aa: CASSTRPSRGATDTQYF

v_call: TRBV11-2
clone_size: once
j_call: TRBJ2-7
cdr3_aa: CASSIDRDRGYEQYF

v_call: TRBV10-3
clone_size: -
j_call: TRBJ2-7
cdr3_aa: CAMTYGAGNEQYF

v_call: TRBV5-4
clone_size: -
j_call: TRBJ1-1
cdr3_aa: CASSLKQGAIEEAFF

v_call: TRBV6-6
clone_size: -
j_call: TRBJ2-3
cdr3_aa: CASSSTSGGADTQYF

v_call: TRBV4-2
clone_size: -
j_call: TRBJ2-3
cdr3_aa: CASSQRGYSDTQYF

v_call: TRBV19
clone_size: -
j_call: TRBJ2-7
cdr3_aa: CASSIQDIAYEQYF

v_call: TRBV5-6
clone_size: -
j_call: TRBJ1-1
cdr3_aa: CASSLGRMAFF

v_call: TRBV20-1
clone_size: -
j_call: TRBJ2-7
cdr3_aa: CSASSSLTGSSGQYF

v_call: TRBV11-3
clone_size: -
j_call: TRBJ1-6
cdr3_aa: CASSLGEGQGNSPLHF

v_call: TRBV6-6
clone_size: once
j_call: TRBJ2-1
cdr3_aa: CASSYNGPRDEQFF

v_call: TRBV6-2/TRBV6-3
clone_size: few
j_call: TRBJ1-3
cdr3_aa: CASSSWTLSGNTIYF

v_call: TRBV19
clone_size: few
j_call: TRBJ1-2
cdr3_aa: CASSTEDKYGYTF

v_call: TRBV5-4
clone_size: -
j_call: TRBJ2-7
cdr3_aa: CASSLWDNRHEQYF

v_call: TRBV5-1
clone_size: -
j_call: TRBJ2-7
cdr3_aa: CASSLEGQSNYEQYF

v_call: TRBV5-6
clone_size: -
j_call: TRBJ2-3
cdr3_aa: CASSLLGGEQYF

v_call: TRBV7-9
clone_size: -
j_call: TRBJ2-3
cdr3_aa: CASSATLASTDTQYF

v_call: TRBV9
clone_size: -
j_call: TRBJ1-5
cdr3_aa: CASSVQGMGPQHF

v_call: TRBV24-1
clone_size: -
j_call: TRBJ2-3
cdr3_aa: CATSETTGEAFTDTQYF

v_call: TRBV5-1
clone_size: few
j_call: TRBJ2-7
cdr3_aa: CASSPPDRSYEQYF

v_call: TRBV28
clone_size: once
j_call: TRBJ1-6
cdr3_aa: CASRSQGYFNSPLHF

v_call: TRBV6-6
clone_size: -
j_call: TRBJ1-2
cdr3_aa: CASSYSPRQGTGYTF

v_call: TRBV10-1
clone_size: -
j_call: TRBJ1-3
cdr3_aa: CASSESGTISGNTIYF

v_call: TRBV5-1
clone_size: -
j_call: TRBJ2-3
cdr3_aa: CASSSGTAENSDTQYF

v_call: TRBV5-1
clone_size: -
j_call: TRBJ2-5
cdr3_aa: CATSVEGLETQYF

v_call: TRBV20-1
clone_size: -
j_call: TRBJ2-7
cdr3_aa: CSALRTRGQYF

v_call: TRBV5-1
clone_size: -
j_call: TRBJ2-5
cdr3_aa: CASSLALRQAETQYF

v_call: TRBV12-3/TRBV12-4
clone_size: -
j_call: TRBJ1-6
cdr3_aa: CASEVAGSPLHF

v_call: TRBV18
clone_size: -
j_call: TRBJ1-6
cdr3_aa: CASSPMTVPSFLHF

v_call: TRBV18
clone_size: few
j_call: TRBJ1-2
cdr3_aa: CASSPTDRNYGYTF

v_call: TRBV5-6
clone_size: -
j_call: TRBJ1-2
cdr3_aa: CASSELEYGYTF

v_call: TRBV12-3/TRBV12-4
clone_size: -
j_call: TRBJ1-5
cdr3_aa: CASSLSGLGPQHF

v_call: TRBV18
clone_size: -
j_call: TRBJ1-1
cdr3_aa: CASSPRPGTELEAFF

v_call: TRBV2
clone_size: -
j_call: TRBJ2-5
cdr3_aa: CASKITTSGGAGTQYF

v_call: TRBV27
clone_size: few
j_call: TRBJ1-6
cdr3_aa: CASSSPARGNSPLHF